The T cell receptor (beta chain) described here comes from a study of blood T cell repertoires in COVID-19. Membership in each cohort depended on participant-reported clinical history. Germline CDR1 and CDR2: PRHDT and FYEKMQ (reference sequence). The CDR3 sequence is 12 residues long. The germline V and J ends were trimmed by 5 bases and 2 bases, with 6 bases remaining between them. The method was immunoSEQ multiplex PCR; TCRdb's version includes in-frame clones alone and lacks a portion of them. The data hold more than 200,000 clones, with around 89% observed a single time. This chain connects TRBV13 to TRBJ2-5; maybe TRBD2 (5 bases). The receptor was isolated from a woman aged 30 to 39 who had recovered from COVID-19. The sample was PBMCs or T cells enriched from blood (not recorded which). The CDR3 region is CASSGRQETQYF. DNA for the CDR3: TGTGCCAGCAGCGGGAGACAAGAGACCCAGTACTTC.